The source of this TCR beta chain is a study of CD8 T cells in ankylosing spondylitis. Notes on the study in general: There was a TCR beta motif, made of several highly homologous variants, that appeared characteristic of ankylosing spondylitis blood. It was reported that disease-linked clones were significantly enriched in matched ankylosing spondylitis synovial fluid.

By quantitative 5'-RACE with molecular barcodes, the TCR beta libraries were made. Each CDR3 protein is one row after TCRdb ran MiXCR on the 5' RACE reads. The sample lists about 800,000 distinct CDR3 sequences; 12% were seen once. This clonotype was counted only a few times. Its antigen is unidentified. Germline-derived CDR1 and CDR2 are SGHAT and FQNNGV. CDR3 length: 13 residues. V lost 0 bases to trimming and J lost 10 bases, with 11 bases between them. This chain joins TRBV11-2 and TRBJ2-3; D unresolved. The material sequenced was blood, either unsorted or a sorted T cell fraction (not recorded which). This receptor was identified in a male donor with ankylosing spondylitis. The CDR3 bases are TGTGCCAGCAGCTTAGATGTCAAGCTCCCGCAGTATTTT. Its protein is CASSLDVKLPQYF.